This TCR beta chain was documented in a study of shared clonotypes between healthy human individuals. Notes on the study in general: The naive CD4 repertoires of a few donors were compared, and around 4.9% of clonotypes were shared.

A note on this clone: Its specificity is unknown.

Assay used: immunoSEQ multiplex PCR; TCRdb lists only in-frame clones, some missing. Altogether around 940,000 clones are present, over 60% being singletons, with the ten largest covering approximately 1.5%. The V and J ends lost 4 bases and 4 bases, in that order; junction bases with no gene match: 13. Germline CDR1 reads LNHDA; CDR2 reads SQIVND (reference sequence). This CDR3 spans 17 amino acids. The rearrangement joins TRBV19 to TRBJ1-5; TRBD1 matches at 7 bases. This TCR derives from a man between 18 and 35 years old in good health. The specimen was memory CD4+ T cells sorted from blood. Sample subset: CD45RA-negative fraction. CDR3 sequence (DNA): TGTGCCAGTAGTACCGGCCGGGACAGACAAGGGAATCAGCCCCAGCATTTT. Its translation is CASSTGRDRQGNQPQHF.